This TCR beta chain was sequenced in a study of OX40 agonist ivuxolimab in advanced cancers. Whole-study results and caveats: Determination of antigen specificity was not performed for the expanded peripheral T cells.

Concerning this clone itself: Its antigen is not identified.

The assay was immunoSEQ multiplex PCR, and TCRdb's table has in-frame clones only and misses some. The sample holds approximately 76,000 clones; approximately 86% are singletons and the top ten take less than 0.8%. This TCR was recovered from an adult with an advanced solid tumor such as melanoma, head and neck, liver or kidney cancer. The sample was CD4+ or CD8+ T cells sorted from blood, taken in a trial of the OX40 agonist ivuxolimab.

The CDR3 loop reads CASRRGQGARGYTF. In nucleotides, the CDR3 is TGTGCCAGCAGGCGAGGGCAGGGGGCGAGGGGCTACACCTTC. V gene TRBV11-2 combines with J gene TRBJ1-2; 8 bases are a match to TRBD1. Trimming removed 6 bases from V and 8 bases from J; junction bases left unmatched: 11. The CDR3 runs 14 residues. Per the germline V gene, CDR1 is SGHAT and CDR2 is FQNNGV.